Each of the 17 T cell receptor beta chains below was sequenced from the same sample in a study of cytomegalovirus exposure and HLA in healthy donors. Method: immunoSEQ multiplex PCR; TCRdb's copy keeps in-frame clones and lacks some. The sample holds 70,000 or so clones, around 94% seen once. What was sequenced was PBMCs. The origin of the receptors is a woman aged 18-29 years in good health and CMV-seropositive.

The chain recombines TRBV7-3 with TRBJ2-2, with 8 positions matching TRBD2. Trimming removed 4 bases from V and 4 bases from J; junction bases left unmatched: 5. Per germline, CDR1 SGHTA and CDR2 FQGTGA. The CDR3 covers 15 residues. CDR3 sequence: CASSSPREGTGELFF. CDR3 coding DNA: TGTGCCAGCAGCTCCCCCCGGGAGGGCACCGGGGAGCTGTTTTTT.

This chain connects TRBV6-5 to TRBJ1-5, with D hard to call. This CDR3 has 13 amino acids. Germline V CDR1 and CDR2: MNHEY, SVGAGI. Trimming shortened V by 6 bases and J by 2 bases, and 8 bases separated the two germline ends. The CDR3 DNA is TGTGCCAGCAGCCCCGGTGGCAATCAGCCCCAGCATTTT. It is translated as CASSPGGNQPQHF.

The chain joins TRBV5-1 to TRBJ1-4, with TRBD1 matching 8 bases. The CDR3 runs to 15 residues. Germline V gene data show CDR1 as SGHRS and CDR2 as YFSETQ. V shed 3 bases, J shed 7 bases, and the junction held 8 bases outside the gene matches. Written as DNA, the CDR3 is TGCGCCAGCAGCTCCAACAGGGGGGGCTCTGAAAAACTGTTTTTT. Translating gives CASSSNRGGSEKLFF.

This clone has just one count. The gene calls are TRBV18 and TRBJ2-7; TRBD1 agrees at 10 bases. Trimming at V came to 3 bases and at J to 0 bases, leaving 2 bases not matched to a gene. The CDR3 has 15 amino acids. Germline assignment: CDR1 KGHSH and CDR2 LQKENI. CDR3 region: CASSPRQGASYEQYF. DNA for the CDR3: TGTGCCAGCTCACCTCGACAGGGGGCCTCCTACGAGCAGTACTTC. Variable domain in full (rest from reference TRBV18 and TRBJ2-7): NAGVMQNPRHLVRRRGQEARLRCSPMKGHSHVYWYRQLPEEGLKFMVYLQKENIIDESGMPKERFSAEFPKEGPSILRIQQVVRGDSAAYFCASSPRQGASYEQYFGPGTRLTVT.

The V gene is TRBV2, the J gene TRBJ1-1; D remains ambiguous. V lost 6 bases and J lost 0, with 8 bases in between. The CDR3 covers 13 residues. Per the germline V gene, CDR1 is SNHLY and CDR2 is FYNNEI. CDR3 loop: CASSELVNTEAFF. The CDR3 coding sequence is TGTGCCAGCAGCGAGCTAGTGAACACTGAAGCTTTCTTT.

This chain joins TRBV18 and TRBJ2-5, with 10 bases that match TRBD2. The V gene's germline CDR1 is KGHSH and CDR2 LQKENI. The CDR3 sequence is 16 residues long. After removal of 4 bases from V and 1 base from J, the junction contained 6 bases not matched to a gene. In DNA form, the CDR3 reads TGTGCCAGCTCACTCTTAGCGGGGGGCACCCAAGAGACCCAGTACTTC. Translated: CASSLLAGGTQETQYF.

The chain employs TRBV4-1 and TRBJ2-7, with 8 bases aligning to TRBD2. J gave up 5 bases and V 2 bases, and 14 bases lay outside the gene matches. Looked up from germline, CDR1 is MGHRA and CDR2 is YSYEKL. The CDR3 is made up of 17 amino acids. CDR3 bases: TGCGCCAGCAGCCAACTTCACATTCACGGGGGGGCCGACGAGCAGTACTTC. It encodes CASSQLHIHGGADEQYF.

The rearrangement uses TRBV7-9 and TRBJ1-5; 10 bases map to TRBD1. V trimming: 5 bases; J trimming: 4 bases; junction bases outside the gene matches: 2. Germline lookup yields CDR1 SEHNR and CDR2 FQNEAQ (reference sequence). The CDR3 extends over 14 amino acids. CDR3 amino acids: CASSPGQGNQPQHF. The CDR3 bases are TGTGCCAGCAGCCCGGGACAGGGGAATCAGCCCCAGCATTTT.

This chain uses TRBV6-4 with TRBJ2-1; tentative D call: TRBD1 (5 bases). Per the germline V gene, CDR1 is MRHNA and CDR2 is SNTAGT. The CDR3 is 14 residues long. The ends were cut back, 6 bases at V and 1 base at J, with 10 bases in the middle. CDR3 in amino acids: CASRLQESYNEQFF. The CDR3 nucleotides are TGTGCCAGCAGACTACAGGAATCCTACAATGAGCAGTTCTTC.

The V call is TRBV15, the J call TRBJ2-7; perhaps TRBD1 as D (6 bases). Looked up from germline, CDR1 is LNHNV and CDR2 is YYDKDF (reference sequence). The CDR3 covers 14 residues. V was trimmed by 3 bases and J by 1 base, leaving 10 bases between them. In DNA form, the CDR3 reads TGTGCCACCAGCAGTTTTCAGGGGTCCTACGAGCAGTACTTC. Protein sequence: CATSSFQGSYEQYF.

As DNA, the CDR3 is TGTGCCAGCAGCTTAAGCGGGGGCCCCACAGATACGCAGTATTTT. It translates to CASSLSGGPTDTQYF. The V gene is TRBV7-9, the J gene TRBJ2-3; 8 nucleotides align to TRBD2. The junction had 3 bases not matched to a gene; V was cut back by 2 bases and J by 2 bases. The CDR3 has 15 amino acids. CDR1 and CDR2 from the germline V gene are SEHNR and FQNEAQ (reference sequence).

The chain recombines TRBV27 with TRBJ1-2; D perhaps matches TRBD1 (6 bases). The CDR3 sequence is 15 residues long. V lost 3 bases and J 2 bases, leaving 13 bases between the germline ends. CDR1 and CDR2 from the germline V gene are MNHEY and SMNVEV (reference sequence). CDR3 DNA sequence: TGTGCCAGCAGTTTTGGGGGGGCTAGAAACTATGGCTACACCTTC. Amino acids: CASSFGGARNYGYTF.

CDR3 DNA sequence: TGTGCCAGCAGGCACAAAGATAGCAATCAGCCCCAGCATTTT. Protein: CASRHKDSNQPQHF. The chain has TRBV6-1 and TRBJ1-5, with unresolved D. V was shortened by 6 bases and J by 0 bases, with 9 bases between the two germline ends. Germline V gene lookup returns CDR1 MNHNS and CDR2 SASEGT. This CDR3 has 14 amino acids.

The sample holds one count of this clone. The rearrangement links TRBV30 to TRBJ1-1, with TRBD1 matching 7 bases. Germline CDR1 is GTSNPN and CDR2 is SVGIG (reference sequence). CDR3 length: 15 amino acids. V gave up 2 bases and J gave up 0 bases; unmatched junction bases: 6. CDR3 loop: CAWSFMTGLNTEAFF. In nucleotides, the CDR3 is TGTGCCTGGAGTTTTATGACAGGGCTGAACACTGAAGCTTTCTTT.

The chain joins TRBV19 to TRBJ2-1; TRBD1 matches 9 bases. Germline V CDR1 and CDR2: LNHDA, SQIVND (reference sequence). This CDR3 spans 13 amino acids. The V gene end was trimmed by 6 bases and the J gene end by 7 bases; junction bases not matched to a gene: 4. CDR3 sequence: CASRGTGKNEQFF. The CDR3 DNA is TGTGCCAGTAGGGGGACAGGGAAAAATGAGCAGTTCTTC.

This chain uses TRBV6-4 with TRBJ2-3; 9 bases line up with TRBD2. The CDR3 runs 16 residues. The junction had 11 bases not matched to a gene; V was cut back by 5 bases and J by 5 bases. CDR1 and CDR2 from the germline V gene are MRHNA and SNTAGT. In DNA form, the CDR3 reads TGTGCCAGCAGTCCAGCCGCTAGCGGGACAATAGATACGCAGTATTTT. Its protein product is CASSPAASGTIDTQYF.

The chain joins TRBV7-6 to TRBJ2-5; TRBD2 matches 14 bases. Germline assignment: CDR1 SGHVS and CDR2 FNYEAQ. V gave up 4 bases and J gave up 5 bases; unmatched junction bases: 6. The CDR3 spans 16 residues. CDR3 in DNA: TGTGCCAGCAGCTCGACTAGCGGGAGGGTTAGTGAGACCCAGTACTTC. This encodes CASSSTSGRVSETQYF.